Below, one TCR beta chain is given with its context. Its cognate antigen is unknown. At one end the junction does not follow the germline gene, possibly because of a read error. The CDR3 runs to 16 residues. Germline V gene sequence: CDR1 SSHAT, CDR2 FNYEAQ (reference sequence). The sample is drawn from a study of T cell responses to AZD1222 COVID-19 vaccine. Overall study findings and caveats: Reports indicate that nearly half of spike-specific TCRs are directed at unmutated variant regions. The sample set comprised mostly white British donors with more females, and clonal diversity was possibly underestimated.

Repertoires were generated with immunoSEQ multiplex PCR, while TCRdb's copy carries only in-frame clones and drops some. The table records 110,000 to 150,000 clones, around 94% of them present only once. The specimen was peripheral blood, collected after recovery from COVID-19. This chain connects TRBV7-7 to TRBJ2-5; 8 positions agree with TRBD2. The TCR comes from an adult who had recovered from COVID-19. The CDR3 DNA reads TGTGCTAGCAGCTTAGTCCTCGGCGGGGGGCAAGAGACCCAGTACTTC. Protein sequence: CASSLVLGGGQETQYF.